Shown below are 29 T cell receptor beta chains from a single sample sequenced in a study of OX40 agonist ivuxolimab in advanced cancers. Profiled with immunoSEQ multiplex PCR; TCRdb holds only in-frame clones, not every one. Of roughly 71,000 clones in the sample, around 89% were seen once. Material: CD4+ or CD8+ T cells sorted from blood, obtained in a trial of the OX40 agonist ivuxolimab. The receptors stem from an adult with an advanced solid tumor such as melanoma, head and neck, liver or kidney cancer.

The chain employs TRBV6-5 and TRBJ1-2; D not certain. Trimming stripped 8 bases from V and 4 bases from J, with 17 bases between. Germline CDR1 reads MNHEY; CDR2 reads SVGAGI. This CDR3 comprises 14 residues. The chain's CDR3 is CASRTAREGYGYTF. The CDR3 DNA sequence: TGTGCCAGCCGTACCGCGAGGGAAGGCTATGGCTACACCTTC.

This sequence joins TRBV29-1 and TRBJ1-4; 7 bases are a match to TRBD1. V lost 6 bases, J lost 8 bases, and 9 bases stayed unmatched. The germline gives CDR1 SQVTM, CDR2 ANQGSEA. CDR3 length: 13 residues. The CDR3 sequence: CSVAGTVGEKLFF. CDR3 coding DNA: TGCAGCGTGGCCGGGACAGTAGGGGAAAAACTGTTTTTT.

J is TRBJ1-1 and V is TRBV5-4, with 7 bases lining up with TRBD1. In germline, CDR1 is SGHNT, CDR2 YYREEE (reference sequence). This CDR3 is built from 15 residues. J lost 3 bases, V lost 0 bases, and 5 bases had no gene match. CDR3 sequence: CASSLGETGHTEAFF. CDR3 in DNA: TGTGCCAGCAGCTTGGGGGAGACAGGGCACACTGAAGCTTTCTTT.

V usage is TRBV18 and J usage is TRBJ1-5, with D unresolved. The CDR3 contains 14 residues. From germline, CDR1 is KGHSH and CDR2 LQKENI. Trimming left V 3 bases short and J 5 bases short, with 11 bases between. This CDR3 is CASSPTDKDQPQHF. CDR3 sequence (DNA): TGTGCCAGCTCACCCACGGATAAAGATCAGCCCCAGCATTTT.

This clone was observed once. This rearrangement joins TRBV5-5 to TRBJ2-1; 8 nucleotides match TRBD1. After removal of 0 bases from V and 4 bases from J, the junction contained 6 bases not matched to a gene. Germline V gene lookup returns CDR1 SGHKS and CDR2 YYEKEE (reference sequence). This CDR3 contains 16 residues. This CDR3 is CASSLGVGTGYNEQFF. The CDR3 nucleotides are TGTGCCAGCAGCTTGGGGGTCGGGACAGGTTACAATGAGCAGTTCTTC. The whole variable domain, remainder taken from reference TRBV5-5 and TRBJ2-1, is DAGVTQSPTHLIKTRGQQVTLRCSPISGHKSVSWYQQVLGQGPQFIFQYYEKEERGRGNFPDRFSARQFPNYSSELNVNALLLGDSALYLCASSLGVGTGYNEQFFGPGTRLTVL.

The chain links TRBV2 to TRBJ1-1; weak D call: TRBD1 (5 bases). Germline-derived CDR1 and CDR2 are SNHLY and FYNNEI. The length of the CDR3 is 12 residues. Trimming removed 5 bases at V and 8 bases at J, with 12 bases between. CDR3 in DNA: TGTGCCAGCAGTTTCGCAGGGATAGAAGCTTTCTTT. Residues: CASSFAGIEAFF.

The CDR3 DNA is TGTGCCAGCAGTCGGGGCCCTAATGAAAAACTGTTTTTT. It specifies CASSRGPNEKLFF. This chain links TRBV25-1 with TRBJ1-4; tentative D call: TRBD1 (5 bases). CDR1 and CDR2 from the germline V gene are MGHDK and SYGVNS. There are 13 residues in the CDR3. Between the trimmed V and J ends, which lost 5 bases and 3 bases, there was a span of 7 bases.

The rearrangement uses TRBV2 and TRBJ1-4; D remains unclear. The ends were cut back, 5 bases at V and 6 bases at J, with 13 bases in the middle. The CDR3 loop spans 14 amino acids. Per the germline V gene, CDR1 is SNHLY and CDR2 is FYNNEI. The CDR3 nucleotides read TGTGCCAGCAGTCTTGACAAGGAGGATGAAAAACTGTTTTTT. Residues: CASSLDKEDEKLFF.

This clone has just a few counts. The chain has TRBV9 and TRBJ1-5, with D uncertain. V shed 3 bases and J shed 6 bases, with 10 bases lying between them. Germline CDR1 is SGDLS and CDR2 is YYNGEE. The CDR3 spans 13 residues. CDR3 DNA sequence: TGTGCCAGCAGCGCCTCTGGCGCTCAGCCCCAGCATTTT. Protein sequence: CASSASGAQPQHF.

The genes are TRBV6-5 and TRBJ2-1; D is ambiguous. This CDR3 is built from 15 residues. From germline, CDR1 is MNHEY and CDR2 SVGAGI. Between the trimmed V and J ends, which lost 0 bases and 0 bases, there was a span of 6 bases. CDR3 in amino acids: CASSYSPTSYNEQFF. CDR3 coding DNA: TGTGCCAGCAGTTACTCTCCGACCTCCTACAATGAGCAGTTCTTC.

This clone turned up a few times. This chain links TRBV19 with TRBJ2-7, with D unclear. Trimming left V 5 bases short and J 3 bases short, with 8 bases between. Germline CDR1 reads LNHDA; CDR2 reads SQIVND (reference sequence). The CDR3 covers 12 residues. CDR3 loop: CASSVSNYEQYF. CDR3 coding DNA: TGTGCCAGTAGTGTGTCCAACTACGAGCAGTACTTC. The full variable domain, rest sourced from reference TRBV19 and TRBJ2-7, is DGGITQSPKYLFRKEGQNVTLSCEQNLNHDAMYWYRQDPGQGLRLIYYSQIVNDFQKGDIAEGYSVSREKKESFPLTVTSAQKNPTAFYLCASSVSNYEQYFGPGTRLTVT.

This clone was seen a handful of times. The chain couples TRBV5-5 to TRBJ1-2; 9 bases agree with TRBD1. Germline CDR1 and CDR2: SGHKS and YYEKEE (reference sequence). Trimming at V came to 4 bases and at J to 5 bases, leaving 6 bases not matched to a gene. This CDR3 region has 14 residues. CDR3 sequence (DNA): TGTGCCAGCAGCCCCAGGGGACAGGGTTATGGCTACACCTTC. Translating it yields CASSPRGQGYGYTF.

This chain connects TRBV14 to TRBJ2-1, with 8 bases matching TRBD1. Losses at the gene ends were 5 bases for V and 0 bases for J; bases not matched to a gene: 6. CDR3 size: 16 residues. Germline CDR1 and CDR2: SGHDN and FVKESK. This CDR3 reads CASSSQGASSYNEQFF. In DNA, the CDR3 is TGTGCCAGCAGCTCTCAGGGGGCTAGCTCCTACAATGAGCAGTTCTTC.

This sequence joins TRBV7-6 and TRBJ2-1; D unresolved. Germline V gene lookup returns CDR1 SGHVS and CDR2 FNYEAQ. The ends were cut back, 5 bases at V and 6 bases at J, with 14 bases in the middle. The CDR3 has 14 amino acids. CDR3 loop: CASSQQYALNEQFF. CDR3 coding DNA: TGTGCCAGCAGCCAGCAGTATGCCCTCAATGAGCAGTTCTTC.

The chain has TRBV5-1 and TRBJ2-1, with D unclear. This CDR3 is 14 amino acids long. V lost 0 bases, J lost 5 bases, and 9 bases lay in between. The germline gives CDR1 SGHRS, CDR2 YFSETQ. The DNA for the CDR3 is TGCGCCAGCAGCTTGGAAAGCAGGAACAATGAGCAGTTCTTC. Protein product: CASSLESRNNEQFF.

V and J are TRBV7-9 and TRBJ2-1, with no clear D. Trimming stripped 2 bases from V and 2 bases from J, with 4 bases between. CDR3 length equals 13 residues. Germline V gene lookup returns CDR1 SEHNR and CDR2 FQNEAQ (reference sequence). The CDR3 DNA sequence: TGTGCCAGCAGCTTATCGCCCTACAATGAGCAGTTCTTC. The encoded protein is CASSLSPYNEQFF. Together with reference TRBV7-9 and TRBJ2-1, the CDR3 gives the full variable domain: DTGVSQNPRHKITKRGQNVTFRCDPISEHNRLYWYRQTLGQGPEFLTYFQNEAQLEKSRLLSDRFSAERPKGSFSTLEIQRTEQGDSAMYLCASSLSPYNEQFFGPGTRLTVL.

The genes are TRBV4-1 and TRBJ2-1; D not certain. The V end lost 4 bases, the J end lost 4 bases, and 5 bases lay between the germline ends. The CDR3 contains 12 residues. Germline lookup yields CDR1 MGHRA and CDR2 YSYEKL. CDR3 DNA sequence: TGCGCCAGCAGCCGGGGTTACAATGAGCAGTTCTTC. Translated: CASSRGYNEQFF.

J is TRBJ1-3 and V is TRBV30, with D maybe TRBD1 (6 bases). This CDR3 has 13 amino acids. From germline, CDR1 is GTSNPN and CDR2 SVGIG (reference sequence). V dropped 5 bases and J dropped 3 bases, with 11 bases sitting between them. Here the CDR3 DNA reads TGTGCCTGGCCCCAGGGGAATGGAAACACCATATATTTT. Its translation is CAWPQGNGNTIYF. The full variable domain, with the rest looked up from reference TRBV30 and TRBJ1-3, is SQTIHQWPATLVQPVGSPLSLECTVEGTSNPNLYWYRQAAGRGLQLLFYSVGIGQISSEVPQNLSASRPQDRQFILSSKKLLLSDSGFYLCAWPQGNGNTIYFGEGSWLTVV.

This sequence joins TRBV11-3 and TRBJ2-7; D unclear. Germline CDR1 SGHNT, CDR2 YENEEA. V was trimmed by 5 bases and J by 6 bases, leaving 14 bases between them. The CDR3 covers 13 residues. The CDR3 spells CASSVRAVSEQYF. CDR3 DNA sequence: TGTGCCAGCAGCGTCCGGGCAGTTAGCGAGCAGTACTTC.

The V call is TRBV18, the J call TRBJ2-7; D is possibly TRBD1 (6 bases). The CDR3 totals 13 residues. Trimming removed 5 bases at V and 5 bases at J, with 13 bases between. Germline V gene data show CDR1 as KGHSH and CDR2 as LQKENI. The CDR3 protein is CASSAQGLNEQYF. CDR3 bases: TGTGCCAGCTCAGCACAGGGTCTGAACGAGCAGTACTTC.

This clone was seen a single time. The chain employs TRBV4-1 and TRBJ2-5, with TRBD2 matching 8 bases. V was clipped by 0 bases and J by 2 bases; unmatched bases: 5. This CDR3 spans 16 amino acids. From germline, CDR1 is MGHRA and CDR2 YSYEKL. CDR3 nucleotides: TGCGCCAGCAGCCAAGATGGGCGGGGGGCACAAGAGACCCAGTACTTC. Translation gives CASSQDGRGAQETQYF.

This chain's CDR3 is CATQGGNYYNSPLHF. For the CDR3, the DNA is TGTGCCACCCAAGGGGGGAACTACTATAATTCACCCCTCCACTTT. The genes are TRBV27 and TRBJ1-6; D is possibly TRBD1 (6 bases). Germline V CDR1 and CDR2: MNHEY, SMNVEV (reference sequence). The V end was cut by 10 bases, the J end by 3 bases, with 16 bases between. The CDR3 sequence is 15 residues long.

The V call is TRBV2, the J call TRBJ2-2, with D tentatively TRBD1 (6 bases). This CDR3 is built from 14 residues. Trimming cost V 7 bases and J 6 bases, with 15 bases left between them. Per the germline V gene, CDR1 is SNHLY and CDR2 is FYNNEI. For the CDR3, the DNA is TGTGCCAGCACAGCGCAGGGGTTAGCCGGGGAGCTGTTTTTT. As protein: CASTAQGLAGELFF.

The genes are TRBV5-1 and TRBJ1-3; possibly TRBD1 for D (5 bases). V was cut by 4 bases and J by 4 bases, with 15 bases left in between. Germline V gene data show CDR1 as SGHRS and CDR2 as YFSETQ. The CDR3 runs to 15 residues. In DNA, the CDR3 is TGCGCCAGCAGCAACCTTCAGGGATCCGGAAACACCATATATTTT. It translates to CASSNLQGSGNTIYF.

The chain recombines TRBV7-2 with TRBJ2-1; D may be TRBD2 (7 bases). CDR1 is SGHTA and CDR2 is FQGNSA in the germline V gene. The V end lost 3 bases, the J end lost 0 bases, and 12 bases lay between the germline ends. The CDR3 runs to 16 residues. The DNA of the CDR3 is TGTGCCAGCAGCTTCCAAGGGGGGGGCTCCTACAATGAGCAGTTCTTC. It yields the protein CASSFQGGGSYNEQFF.

The chain uses TRBV5-1 and TRBJ1-1; D is possibly TRBD1 (6 bases). Per the germline V gene, CDR1 is SGHRS and CDR2 is YFSETQ. V shed 0 bases and J shed 8 bases, with 14 bases lying between them. This CDR3 has 14 amino acids. CDR3 loop: CASSLARGQPEAFF. Written as DNA, the CDR3 is TGCGCCAGCAGCTTGGCCAGGGGTCAACCGGAAGCTTTCTTT.

This chain joins TRBV2 and TRBJ1-4, with a possible D match to TRBD1 (5 bases). Deletions cut 6 bases from V and 6 bases from J, with 26 bases between. There are 18 residues in the CDR3. Germline V gene lookup returns CDR1 SNHLY and CDR2 FYNNEI. In DNA, the CDR3 is TGTGCCAGCAGCCAATTCGCTCGTTCAGGGCCCACGGATGAAAAACTGTTTTTT. It yields the protein CASSQFARSGPTDEKLFF. The full variable domain, rest sourced from reference TRBV2 and TRBJ1-4, is EPEVTQTPSHQVTQMGQEVILRCVPISNHLYFYWYRQILGQKVEFLVSFYNNEISEKSEIFDDQFSVERPDGSNFTLKIRSTKLEDSAMYFCASSQFARSGPTDEKLFFGSGTQLSVL.

V usage is TRBV5-1 and J usage is TRBJ1-2; D is undetermined. V lost 0 bases to trimming and J lost 7 bases, with 7 bases between them. From germline, CDR1 is SGHRS and CDR2 YFSETQ. This CDR3 has 12 residues. CDR3 loop: CASSLDATGYTF. The CDR3 DNA reads TGCGCCAGCAGCTTGGACGCAACTGGCTACACCTTC.

The count of this clone is one. The rearrangement joins TRBV10-2 to TRBJ1-2; D is unresolved. Germline CDR1 is WSHSY and CDR2 is SAAADI. Trimming removed 2 bases from V and 3 bases from J, with 7 bases in between. The CDR3 length is 13 residues. The CDR3 spells CASSEGGHYGYTF. For the CDR3, the DNA is TGCGCCAGCAGTGAGGGTGGGCACTATGGCTACACCTTC.